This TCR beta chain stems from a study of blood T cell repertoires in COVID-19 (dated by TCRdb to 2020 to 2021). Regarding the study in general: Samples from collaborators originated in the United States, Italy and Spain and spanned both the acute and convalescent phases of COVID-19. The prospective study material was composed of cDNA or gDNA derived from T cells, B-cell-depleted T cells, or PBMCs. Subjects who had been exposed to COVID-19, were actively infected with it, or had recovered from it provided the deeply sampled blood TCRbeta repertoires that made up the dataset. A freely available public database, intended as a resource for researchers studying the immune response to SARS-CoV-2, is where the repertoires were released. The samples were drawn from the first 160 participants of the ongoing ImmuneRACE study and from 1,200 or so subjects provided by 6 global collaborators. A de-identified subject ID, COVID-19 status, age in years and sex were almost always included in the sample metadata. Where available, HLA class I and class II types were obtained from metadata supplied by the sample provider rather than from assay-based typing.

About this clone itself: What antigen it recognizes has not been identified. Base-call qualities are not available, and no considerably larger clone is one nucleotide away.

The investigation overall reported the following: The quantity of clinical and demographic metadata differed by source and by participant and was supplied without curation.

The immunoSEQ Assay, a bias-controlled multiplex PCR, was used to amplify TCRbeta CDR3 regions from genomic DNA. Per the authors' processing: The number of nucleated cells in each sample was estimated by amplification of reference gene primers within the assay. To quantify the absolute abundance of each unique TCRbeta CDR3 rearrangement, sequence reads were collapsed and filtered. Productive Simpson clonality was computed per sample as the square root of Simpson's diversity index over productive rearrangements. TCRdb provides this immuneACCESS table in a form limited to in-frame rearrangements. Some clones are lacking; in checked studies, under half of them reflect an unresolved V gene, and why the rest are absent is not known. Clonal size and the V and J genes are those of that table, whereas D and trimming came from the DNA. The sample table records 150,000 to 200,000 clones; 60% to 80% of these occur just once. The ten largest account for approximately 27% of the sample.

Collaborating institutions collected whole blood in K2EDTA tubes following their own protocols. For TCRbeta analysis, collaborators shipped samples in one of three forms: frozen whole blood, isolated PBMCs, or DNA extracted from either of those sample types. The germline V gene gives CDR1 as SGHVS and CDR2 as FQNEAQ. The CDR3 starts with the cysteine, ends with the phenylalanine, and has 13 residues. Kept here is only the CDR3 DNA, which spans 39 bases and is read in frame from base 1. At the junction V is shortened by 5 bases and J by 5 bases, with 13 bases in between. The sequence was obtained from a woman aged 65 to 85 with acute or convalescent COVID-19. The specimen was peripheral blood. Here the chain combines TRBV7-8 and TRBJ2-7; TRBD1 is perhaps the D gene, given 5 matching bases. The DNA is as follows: TGTGCCAGCAGCCCCCTCAGGGTGGACGAGCAGTACTTC. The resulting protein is CASSPLRVDEQYF.